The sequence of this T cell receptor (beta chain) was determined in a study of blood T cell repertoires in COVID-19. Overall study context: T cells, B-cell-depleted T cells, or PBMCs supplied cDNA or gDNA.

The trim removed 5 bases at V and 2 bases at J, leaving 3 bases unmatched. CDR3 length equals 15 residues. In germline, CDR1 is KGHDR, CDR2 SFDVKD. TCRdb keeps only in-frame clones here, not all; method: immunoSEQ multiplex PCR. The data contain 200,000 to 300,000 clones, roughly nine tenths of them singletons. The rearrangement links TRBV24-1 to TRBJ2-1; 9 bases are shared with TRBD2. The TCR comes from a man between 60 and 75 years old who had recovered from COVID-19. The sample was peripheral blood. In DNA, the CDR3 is TGTGCCACCAGTGCGGCTAGCGGGACCTACAATGAGCAGTTCTTC. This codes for CATSAASGTYNEQFF.